The next 23 T cell receptor beta chains were all read from a single sample in a study of radiotherapy plus CTLA-4 blockade in lung cancer. Clones were sequenced by immunoSEQ multiplex PCR, and TCRdb holds only the in-frame ones, with some missing. The sample has 84,000 or so clones; approximately 80% are singletons. Sequenced material: peripheral blood, taken from a patient treated with radiotherapy plus ipilimumab. These receptors originate from a human donor with non-small cell lung cancer that progressed on radiotherapy plus ipilimumab.

CDR3 nucleotides: TGTGCCAGCTCTCACAGGGGAATCTATGGCTACACCTTC. Translating it yields CASSHRGIYGYTF. The chain recombines TRBV18 with TRBJ1-2; 7 bases agree with TRBD1. J lost 4 bases, V lost 6 bases, and 5 bases had no gene match. CDR1 is KGHSH and CDR2 is LQKENI in the germline V gene. This CDR3 is 13 amino acids long.

The V gene is TRBV6-5, the J gene TRBJ1-1, with D perhaps TRBD1 (6 bases). There are 14 residues in the CDR3. Germline loops: CDR1 MNHEY, CDR2 SVGAGI. The V gene lost 8 bases and the J gene lost 0 bases, with 13 bases spanning the gap. In DNA form, the CDR3 reads TGTGCCAGCCGAACGAGGACAGTGAACACTGAAGCTTTCTTT. It translates to CASRTRTVNTEAFF.

The chain has TRBV7-2 and TRBJ2-3, with 10 bases fitting TRBD2. This CDR3 comprises 16 residues. The J segment lost 6 bases and the V segment lost 0 bases, leaving 6 bases of the junction unmatched. Germline V lookup: CDR1 SGHTA, CDR2 FQGNSA. CDR3 amino acids: CASSLASGGGSDTQYF. CDR3 DNA: TGTGCCAGCAGCTTAGCGAGCGGGGGGGGCTCGGATACGCAGTATTTT. Complete variable domain (other parts from reference TRBV7-2 and TRBJ2-3): GAGVSQSPSNKVTEKGKDVELRCDPISGHTALYWYRQSLGQGLEFLIYFQGNSAPDKSGLPSDRFSAERTGGSVSTLTIQRTQQEDSAVYLCASSLASGGGSDTQYFGPGTRLTVL.

The chain employs TRBV28 and TRBJ2-5; TRBD2 matches 14 bases. CDR3 length: 15 amino acids. The V and J ends lost 4 bases and 5 bases, in that order; junction bases with no gene match: 3. The V gene's germline CDR1 is MDHEN and CDR2 SYDVKM. CDR3 in amino acids: CASSWGLAGVETQYF. CDR3 DNA sequence: TGTGCCAGCAGTTGGGGACTAGCGGGGGTGGAGACCCAGTACTTC.

This clone has only one observation. This chain uses TRBV18 with TRBJ2-1; tentatively, D is TRBD2 (5 bases). V lost 4 bases, J lost 3 bases, and 10 bases lay in between. CDR1 and CDR2 from the germline V gene are KGHSH and LQKENI. This CDR3 contains 14 residues. The CDR3 loop reads CASSLPGNYNEQFF. The CDR3 region has the DNA TGTGCCAGCTCACTCCCGGGAAACTACAATGAGCAGTTCTTC.

The chain links TRBV6-5 to TRBJ1-2; D is perhaps TRBD1 (6 bases). Germline loops: CDR1 MNHEY, CDR2 SVGAGI. The CDR3 is 13 amino acids. V lost 5 bases, J lost 4 bases, and 11 bases lay in between. The CDR3, as DNA: TGTGCCAGCAGTGACACAGGGCTCTATGGCTACACCTTC. It codes for CASSDTGLYGYTF.

This clone occurred a few times. The J gene is TRBJ1-5, the V gene TRBV6-6, with D uncertain. V dropped 2 bases and J dropped 6 bases, with 11 bases sitting between them. The CDR3 is 14 amino acids. The germline gives CDR1 MNHNY, CDR2 SVGAGI (reference sequence). DNA of the CDR3: TGTGCCAGCAGTTACAGAGGGATGGGTCAGCCCCAGCATTTT. This sequence encodes CASSYRGMGQPQHF.

This chain uses TRBV5-1 with TRBJ2-1; a weak D match, TRBD2 (6 bases). V dropped 0 bases and J dropped 0 bases, with 10 bases sitting between them. The CDR3 is made up of 16 amino acids. Germline CDR1 SGHRS, CDR2 YFSETQ. CDR3 loop: CASSLAGVSSYNEQFF. The CDR3 region has the DNA TGCGCCAGCAGCTTGGCGGGAGTTAGCTCCTACAATGAGCAGTTCTTC.

The chain joins TRBV7-9 to TRBJ1-4, with TRBD1 as a possible D gene (6 bases). Per the germline V gene, CDR1 is SEHNR and CDR2 is FQNEAQ (reference sequence). The CDR3 spans 14 residues. Deletions cut 5 bases from V and 7 bases from J, with 14 bases between. The DNA of the CDR3 is TGTGCCAGCAGCCCCTCCGGGGGCGGTGAAAAACTGTTTTTT. Its protein is CASSPSGGGEKLFF. Full variable domain (missing parts from reference TRBV7-9 and TRBJ1-4): DTGVSQNPRHKITKRGQNVTFRCDPISEHNRLYWYRQTLGQGPEFLTYFQNEAQLEKSRLLSDRFSAERPKGSFSTLEIQRTEQGDSAMYLCASSPSGGGEKLFFGSGTQLSVL.

CDR3: CSVTETGGNTGELFF. The CDR3, as DNA: TGCAGCGTGACCGAGACAGGGGGTAACACCGGGGAGCTGTTTTTT. The chain uses TRBV29-1 and TRBJ2-2, with TRBD1 matching over 9 bases. The CDR3 runs 15 residues. With 6 bases clipped from V and 2 bases from J, the junction kept 7 bases outside the gene matches. Germline CDR1 SQVTM, CDR2 ANQGSEA.

This chain joins TRBV6-5 and TRBJ1-5; D is ambiguous. The CDR3 has 15 amino acids. Germline V gives CDR1 MNHEY, CDR2 SVGAGI. Trimming removed 4 bases at V and 2 bases at J, with 12 bases between. This chain's CDR3 is CASSFPGRGNQPQHF. Here the CDR3 DNA reads TGTGCCAGCAGTTTCCCCGGGAGGGGCAATCAGCCCCAGCATTTT.

This clone is a singleton in its sample. The CDR3 nucleotides are TGTGCCATCATAGACAGTACCGGGGAGCTGTTTTTT. Encoded protein: CAIIDSTGELFF. V gene TRBV10-3 combines with J gene TRBJ2-2; TRBD1 might be the D (5 bases). V dropped 7 bases and J dropped 5 bases, with 8 bases sitting between them. The CDR3 totals 12 residues. Germline V gene data show CDR1 as ENHRY and CDR2 as SYGVKD.

The rearrangement links TRBV5-6 to TRBJ2-5, with 11 bases fitting TRBD2. CDR1 is SGHDT and CDR2 is YYEEEE in the germline V gene. V gave up 0 bases and J gave up 5 bases; unmatched junction bases: 3. The CDR3 contains 15 residues. The CDR3 reads CASSLVSGRAETQYF. For the CDR3, the DNA is TGTGCCAGCAGCTTGGTTAGCGGGAGGGCGGAGACCCAGTACTTC.

The CDR3 loop reads CASSLVPYEQYF. The CDR3, as DNA: TGTGCCAGCAGCTTAGTACCCTACGAGCAGTACTTC. The chain has TRBV11-2 and TRBJ2-7; D remains unclear. Germline V gives CDR1 SGHAT, CDR2 FQNNGV. The ends were cut back, 1 base at V and 2 bases at J, with 3 bases in the middle. This CDR3 is built from 12 residues. The full variable domain, rest sourced from reference TRBV11-2 and TRBJ2-7, is EAGVAQSPRYKIIEKRQSVAFWCNPISGHATLYWYQQILGQGPKLLIQFQNNGVVDDSQLPKDRFSAERLKGVDSTLKIQPAKLEDSAVYLCASSLVPYEQYFGPGTRLTVT.

The rearrangement uses TRBV11-3 and TRBJ2-7; D is ambiguous. The CDR3 consists of 13 residues. V was clipped by 3 bases and J by 7 bases, with 13 bases between them. The germline V gene encodes CDR1 SGHNT and CDR2 YENEEA. The CDR3, as DNA: TGTGCCAGCAGCTTCGGTCCATTCGCGGAGCAGTACTTC. Encoded protein: CASSFGPFAEQYF.

V gene TRBV30 combines with J gene TRBJ1-1, with D tentatively TRBD1 (5 bases). Per the germline V gene, CDR1 is GTSNPN and CDR2 is SVGIG (reference sequence). With 5 bases removed from V and 1 base from J, the gap between germline ends came to 17 bases. CDR3 length: 15 amino acids. CDR3 coding DNA: TGTGCCTGGCGTCCGCCCGGTAGGGGGAACACTGAAGCTTTCTTT. This gives the protein CAWRPPGRGNTEAFF.

The chain joins TRBV18 to TRBJ2-7, with D unresolved. There are 13 residues in the CDR3. Germline CDR1 and CDR2: KGHSH and LQKENI. Trimming cost V 1 base and J 6 bases, with 10 bases left between them. The CDR3 region has the DNA TGTGCCAGCTCACCACTAGAAGTCGGCGAGCAGTACTTC. This gives the protein CASSPLEVGEQYF.

This clone came up a few times. The V call is TRBV5-5, the J call TRBJ1-1; a weak D match, TRBD1 (5 bases). The V gene's germline CDR1 is SGHKS and CDR2 YYEKEE (reference sequence). V shed 6 bases and J shed 2 bases, with 11 bases lying between them. The CDR3 covers 13 residues. The CDR3: CASNVGVNTEAFF. In DNA form, the CDR3 reads TGTGCCAGCAACGTGGGGGTAAACACTGAAGCTTTCTTT.

The rearrangement uses TRBV19 and TRBJ2-5; tentatively, D is TRBD2 (6 bases). V gave up 5 bases and J gave up 5 bases, with 15 bases separating them. The CDR3 is 14 amino acids. Germline CDR1 reads LNHDA; CDR2 reads SQIVND (reference sequence). The CDR3 loop reads CASSPPGVGETQYF. The CDR3, as DNA: TGTGCCAGTAGTCCGCCGGGGGTCGGGGAGACCCAGTACTTC.

This chain connects TRBV2 to TRBJ2-1, with 7 bases that match TRBD1. Germline CDR1 SNHLY, CDR2 FYNNEI. This CDR3 region has 13 residues. The ends lost 7 bases at V and 5 bases at J; junction bases unmatched: 5. CDR3 nucleotide sequence: TGTGCCAGCAACCGGGACAGCGACAATGAGCAGTTCTTC. It yields the protein CASNRDSDNEQFF. Looking up the rest from reference TRBV2 and TRBJ2-1 gives the full variable domain: EPEVTQTPSHQVTQMGQEVILRCVPISNHLYFYWYRQILGQKVEFLVSFYNNEISEKSEIFDDQFSVERPDGSNFTLKIRSTKLEDSAMYFCASNRDSDNEQFFGPGTRLTVL.

This clone was observed once. This chain links TRBV2 with TRBJ2-5; D is possibly TRBD1 (5 bases). Trimming cost V 10 bases and J 5 bases, with 20 bases left between them. This CDR3 contains 14 residues. Germline values: CDR1 SNHLY, CDR2 FYNNEI. The CDR3 reads CATSIGRVKETQYF. CDR3 nucleotides: TGTGCCACCAGCATCGGCAGGGTGAAGGAGACCCAGTACTTC.

The chain is built from TRBV12-5 and TRBJ1-5, with D unclear. Germline CDR1 is LGHNT and CDR2 is FRNRAP. This CDR3 is 13 amino acids long. V was trimmed by 6 bases and J by 0 bases, leaving 6 bases between them. CDR3 nucleotides: TGTGCTAGTGGCCCCAATAGCAATCAGCCCCAGCATTTT. Amino acids: CASGPNSNQPQHF.

This chain connects TRBV19 to TRBJ1-4; possible D gene TRBD1, 5 bases. V lost 9 bases, J lost 0 bases, and 20 bases lay in between. In germline, CDR1 is LNHDA, CDR2 SQIVND (reference sequence). There are 17 residues in the CDR3. CDR3 loop: CASLPRPGTTTNEKLFF. CDR3 nucleotide sequence: TGTGCCAGCCTTCCCCGCCCTGGGACCACAACTAATGAAAAACTGTTTTTT.